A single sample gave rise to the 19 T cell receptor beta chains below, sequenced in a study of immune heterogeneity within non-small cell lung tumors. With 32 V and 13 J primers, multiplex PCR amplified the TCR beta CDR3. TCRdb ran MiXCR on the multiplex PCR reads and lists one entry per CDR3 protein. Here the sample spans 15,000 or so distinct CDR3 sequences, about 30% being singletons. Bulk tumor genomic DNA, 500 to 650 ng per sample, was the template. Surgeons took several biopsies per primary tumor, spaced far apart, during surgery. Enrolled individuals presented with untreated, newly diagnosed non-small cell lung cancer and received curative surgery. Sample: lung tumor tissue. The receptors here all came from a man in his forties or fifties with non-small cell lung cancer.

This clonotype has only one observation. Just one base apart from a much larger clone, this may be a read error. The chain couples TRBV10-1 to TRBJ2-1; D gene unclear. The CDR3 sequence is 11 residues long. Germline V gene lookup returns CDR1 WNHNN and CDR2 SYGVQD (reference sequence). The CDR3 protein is CASSGYNERFF. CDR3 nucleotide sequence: TGCGCCAGCAGTGGATACAATGAGCGGTTCTTC.

The CDR3 sequence is CASSPSTQGANEKLFF. The CDR3 DNA sequence: TGTGCCAGCTCACCCTCCACACAGGGGGCTAATGAAAAACTGTTTTTT. The chain employs TRBV18 and TRBJ1-4, with 8 nucleotides matching TRBD1. Germline V lookup: CDR1 KGHSH, CDR2 LQKENI. The CDR3 contains 16 residues. J was trimmed by 3 bases and V by 3 bases; bases with no gene match: 6.

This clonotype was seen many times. The CDR3, as DNA: TGTGCCAGCAGCTTCTCCGGTGCTCAGCCCCAGCATTTT. Translating gives CASSFSGAQPQHF. The V gene is TRBV7-2, the J gene TRBJ1-5; no firm D call. The CDR3 has 13 amino acids. Germline V CDR1 and CDR2: SGHTA, FQGNSA. V lost 3 bases and J 6 bases, leaving 9 bases between the germline ends. Combining the CDR3 with reference TRBV7-2 and TRBJ1-5 gives the whole variable domain GAGVSQSPSNKVTEKGKDVELRCDPISGHTALYWYRQSLGQGLEFLIYFQGNSAPDKSGLPSDRFSAERTGGSVSTLTIQRTQQEDSAVYLCASSFSGAQPQHFGDGTRLSIL.

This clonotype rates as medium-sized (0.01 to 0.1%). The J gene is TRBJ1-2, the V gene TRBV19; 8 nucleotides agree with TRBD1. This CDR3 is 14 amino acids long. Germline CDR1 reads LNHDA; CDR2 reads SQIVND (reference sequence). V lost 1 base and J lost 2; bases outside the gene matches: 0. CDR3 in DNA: TGTGCCAGTAGTATAGGGACAGGGAACTATGGCTACACCTTC. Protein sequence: CASSIGTGNYGYTF.

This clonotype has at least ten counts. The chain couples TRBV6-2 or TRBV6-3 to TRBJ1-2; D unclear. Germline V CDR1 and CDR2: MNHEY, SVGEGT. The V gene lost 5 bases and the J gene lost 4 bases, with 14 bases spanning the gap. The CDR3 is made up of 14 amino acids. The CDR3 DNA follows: TGTGCCAGCAGTATGCAGCGACCACTCTATGGCTACACCTTC. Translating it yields CASSMQRPLYGYTF.

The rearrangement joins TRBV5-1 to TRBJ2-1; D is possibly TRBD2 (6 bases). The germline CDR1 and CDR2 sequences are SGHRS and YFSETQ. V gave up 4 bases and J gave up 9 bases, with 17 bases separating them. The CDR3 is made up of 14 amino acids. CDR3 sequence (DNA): TGCGCCAGCAGCCTCTCCGGGAGAGAGGGTGAGCAGTTCTTC. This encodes CASSLSGREGEQFF. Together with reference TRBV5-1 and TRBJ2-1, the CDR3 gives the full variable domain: KAGVTQTPRYLIKTRGQQVTLSCSPISGHRSVSWYQQTPGQGLQFLFEYFSETQRNKGNFPGRFSGRQFSNSRSEMNVSTLELGDSALYLCASSLSGREGEQFFGPGTRLTVL.

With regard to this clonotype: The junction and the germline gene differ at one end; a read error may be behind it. The CDR3 DNA follows: TGCAGTGCTCCAAGCCCCGCACGCTACAATAAGCAGTTCTTC. The encoded protein is CSAPSPARYNKQFF. V and J are TRBV20-1 and TRBJ2-1; no firm D call. Germline V gives CDR1 DFQATT, CDR2 SNEGSKA (reference sequence). The CDR3 consists of 14 residues.

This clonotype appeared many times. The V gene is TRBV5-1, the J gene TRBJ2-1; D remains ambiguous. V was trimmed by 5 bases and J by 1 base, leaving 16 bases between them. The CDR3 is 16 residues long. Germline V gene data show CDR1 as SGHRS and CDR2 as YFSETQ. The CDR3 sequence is CASSSGAVTSYNEQFF. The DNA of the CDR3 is TGCGCCAGCAGTTCCGGCGCCGTCACTTCCTACAATGAGCAGTTCTTC. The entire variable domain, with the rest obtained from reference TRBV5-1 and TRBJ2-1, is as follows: KAGVTQTPRYLIKTRGQQVTLSCSPISGHRSVSWYQQTPGQGLQFLFEYFSETQRNKGNFPGRFSGRQFSNSRSEMNVSTLELGDSALYLCASSSGAVTSYNEQFFGPGTRLTVL.

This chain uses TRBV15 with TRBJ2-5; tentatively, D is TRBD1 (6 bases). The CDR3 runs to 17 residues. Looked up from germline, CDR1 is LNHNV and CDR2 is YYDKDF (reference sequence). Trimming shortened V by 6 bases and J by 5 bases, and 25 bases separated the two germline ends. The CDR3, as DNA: TGTGCCACCAGAAGATCGAAGGTCAACAGGGCCGGCGAGACCCAGTACTTC. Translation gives CATRRSKVNRAGETQYF.

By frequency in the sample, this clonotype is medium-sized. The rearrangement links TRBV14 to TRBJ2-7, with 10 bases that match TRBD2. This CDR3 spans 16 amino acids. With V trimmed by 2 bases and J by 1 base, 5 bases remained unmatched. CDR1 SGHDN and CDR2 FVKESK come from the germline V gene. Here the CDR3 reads CASSQLLAGSSYEQYF. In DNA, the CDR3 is TGTGCCAGCAGCCAATTACTAGCGGGGTCATCCTACGAGCAGTACTTC.

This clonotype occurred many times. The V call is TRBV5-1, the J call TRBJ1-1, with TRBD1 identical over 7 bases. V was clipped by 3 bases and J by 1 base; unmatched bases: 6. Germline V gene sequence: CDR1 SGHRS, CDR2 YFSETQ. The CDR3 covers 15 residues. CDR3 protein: CASSSSGQSNTEAFF. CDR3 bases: TGCGCCAGCAGCTCGTCGGGACAGTCGAACACTGAAGCTTTCTTT.

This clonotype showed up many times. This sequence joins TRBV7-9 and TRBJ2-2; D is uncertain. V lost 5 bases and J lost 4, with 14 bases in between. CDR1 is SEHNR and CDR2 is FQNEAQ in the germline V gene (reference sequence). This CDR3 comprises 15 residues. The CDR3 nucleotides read TGTGCCAGCAGCCCGGACCAGACGGGCACCGGGGAGCTGTTTTTT. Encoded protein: CASSPDQTGTGELFF.

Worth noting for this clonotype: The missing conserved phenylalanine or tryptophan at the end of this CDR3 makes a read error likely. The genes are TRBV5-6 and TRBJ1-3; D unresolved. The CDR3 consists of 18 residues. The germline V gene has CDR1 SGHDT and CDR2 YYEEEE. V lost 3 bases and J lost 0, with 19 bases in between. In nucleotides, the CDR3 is TGTGCCAGCAGCTCCCCCCGCGGACCCCCGATCTCTGGAAACACCATATATTCT. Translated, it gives CASSSPRGPPISGNTIYS.

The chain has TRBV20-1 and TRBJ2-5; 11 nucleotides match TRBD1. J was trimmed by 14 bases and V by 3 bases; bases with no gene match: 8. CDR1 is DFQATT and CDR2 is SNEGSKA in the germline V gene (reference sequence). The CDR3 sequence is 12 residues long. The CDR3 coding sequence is TGCAGTGCTAGTTTCCCGGGACAGGGGGTCTACTTC. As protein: CSASFPGQGVYF.

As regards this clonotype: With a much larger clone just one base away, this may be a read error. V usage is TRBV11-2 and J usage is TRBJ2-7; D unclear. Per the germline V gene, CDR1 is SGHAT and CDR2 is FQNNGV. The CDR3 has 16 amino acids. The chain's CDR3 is CAGSSGMGAQSYEQYF. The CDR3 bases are TGTGCCGGCAGCTCCGGAATGGGCGCTCAATCCTACGAGCAGTACTTC.

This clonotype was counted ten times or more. The CDR3 DNA is TGTGGTCACGGGACTAGCGGCTACAATGAGCAGTTCTTC. It translates to CGHGTSGYNEQFF. This sequence joins TRBV28 and TRBJ2-1; 11 positions agree with TRBD2. CDR3 length: 13 amino acids. Germline lookup yields CDR1 MDHEN and CDR2 SYDVKM.

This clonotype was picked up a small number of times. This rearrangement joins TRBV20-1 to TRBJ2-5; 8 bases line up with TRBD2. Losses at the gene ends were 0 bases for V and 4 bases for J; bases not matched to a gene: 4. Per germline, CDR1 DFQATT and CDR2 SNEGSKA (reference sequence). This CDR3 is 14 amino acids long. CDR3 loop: CSARDSLAGETQYF. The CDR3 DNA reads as TGCAGTGCTAGAGATAGCCTAGCGGGAGAGACCCAGTACTTC.

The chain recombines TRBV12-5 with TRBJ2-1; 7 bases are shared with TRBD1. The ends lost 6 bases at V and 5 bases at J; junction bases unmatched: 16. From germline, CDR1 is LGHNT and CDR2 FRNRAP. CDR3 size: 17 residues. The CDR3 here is CASGKGASSTPNNEQFF. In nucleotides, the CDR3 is TGTGCTAGTGGGAAGGGGGCCTCTTCAACCCCCAACAATGAGCAGTTCTTC. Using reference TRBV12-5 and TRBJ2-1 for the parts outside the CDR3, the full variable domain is DARVTQTPRHKVTEMGQEVTMRCQPILGHNTVFWYRQTMMQGLELLAYFRNRAPLDDSGMPKDRFSAEMPDATLATLKIQPSEPRDSAVYFCASGKGASSTPNNEQFFGPGTRLTVL.

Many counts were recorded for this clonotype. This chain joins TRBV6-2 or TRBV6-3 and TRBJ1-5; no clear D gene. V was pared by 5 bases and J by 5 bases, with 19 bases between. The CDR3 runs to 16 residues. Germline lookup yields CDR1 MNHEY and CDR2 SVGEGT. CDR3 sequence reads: CASSTKGRYLDQPQHF. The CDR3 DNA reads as TGTGCCAGCAGTACGAAGGGTCGCTACCTAGATCAGCCCCAGCATTTT.